This T cell receptor (beta chain) was found in a study of cytomegalovirus exposure and HLA in healthy donors listed by TCRdb under 2017. Regarding the complete study: In an earlier analysis of several hundred of the donors, 276 Gb of sequence data and approximately 100 million unique TCR beta sequences from roughly 180 million T cells were reported. In an earlier analysis of 587 of the donors, high-throughput TCR beta sequencing was used to judge whether each TCR beta V gene segment behaved as functional or pseudogenic. HLA typing included class I and class II loci at four-digit resolution. All discovery cohort repertoires had been generated using a single sequencing platform. In addition to the first cohort of about 650 subjects, a separate validation cohort of around 110 different subjects was used. Typing coverage differed by locus: A, B, C, DRB1 and DQB1 were typed in roughly 629-640 donors, DQA1 in about 550, DPA1 in 606, and DPB1 in just under 480. Of the approximately 400 genotyped donors, 80% to 90% were placed in the genetic ancestry cluster associated with self-reported Caucasian donors. Among about 410 genotyped donors of the cohort, an average of approximately 240,000 unique TCR beta nucleotide sequences was sequenced per donor, of which roughly 18% were non-productive. Genome-wide SNP genotypes for about 55% of the roughly 670 donors were used in a later genetic analysis, which treated that subset as a discovery cohort. Approximately 300 gigabases of sequencing data and approximately 91 million unique TCR sequences made up an early release that covered approximately 700 HLA-typed donors. The study was designed to test whether signatures of past pathogen exposure could be identified by cataloging public T cell receptors. Donor age, sex, ethnicity and CMV serostatus were compiled together with the repertoire data. The T cell repertoires of several hundred subjects were profiled by immunosequencing and related to cytomegalovirus serostatus. In the later analysis, no new phenotypic data were used to find candidate immune exposures; instead, reliance was placed on TCR beta sequences and their occurrence across donors. To predict cytomegalovirus infection status, the study combined high-throughput TCR immunosequencing, statistical association of individual TCRs with disease status, and machine learning. Roughly 5 DR-DQ haplotypes were handled as single units for association and clustering, since linkage in the cohort was strong. In a later analysis, previously published TCR beta repertoires from hundreds of donors were re-analyzed and high-resolution HLA genotyping was added so that TCR occurrence patterns could be studied. What the work shows at the level of the full study, not this receptor alone: In this cohort, only TCR beta chains were sequenced, and detectable features were limited by the absence of alpha or paired-chain data. In a later analysis, HLA-associated TCR beta chains showed more clonal expansion and lower generation probabilities than non-associated chains that were equally common. The study listed approximately 160 TCR beta chains as associated with cytomegalovirus. Linkage disequilibrium might explain the correlated functional status among segregating V segments, but an unknown experimental factor could not be ruled out. Over 15 rarely observed V segments, including chromosome 9 orphons, were excluded from the earlier analysis of some 590 of the donors because counts were too low. Strong co-occurrence of HLA alleles, especially DR and DQ, made assigning TCR associations to individual alleles difficult. At a false discovery rate of 0.05, a later analysis linked 16,951 TCR beta sequences to specific HLA alleles. An association between a missense DCLRE1C variant and V-gene and J-gene trimming of TCR beta chains was found in a later genetic analysis and replicated in an independent cohort. In vitro tests confirmed that three of the cytomegalovirus-associated TCR beta chains recognize cytomegalovirus antigens. In a later analysis, the rate of TCR association differed among HLA loci, with DRB1 alleles having the most associated TCRs and HLA-C alleles having the fewest. CMV serostatus was the only immune exposure information available for the cohort. The classifier was reported to diagnose cytomegalovirus status with high specificity and sensitivity in both the original cohort and the validation cohort. Most CMV-associated TCR beta chains appeared to be HLA-restricted in a later analysis, and the HLA associations seemed to be driven largely by CMV exposure. According to a later analysis, parvovirus B19, influenza, CMV and Epstein-Barr virus appeared linked to several top co-occurrence clusters. Compared with the roughly 670-donor mean, donors in an Asian-associated ancestry cluster had fewer N-insertions in productive TCRs, according to a later genetic analysis. Sequencing depth was assumed to be roughly uniform across donors in the presence/absence analyses, though that assumption may not hold. The authors suggested that the approach could potentially be generalized to other disease states and immunological phenotypes. Because some donors lacked HLA typing at each locus, the association tests relied only on the typed subset. Most TCR sequences were observed very rarely across donors, whereas some public TCRs were present in many individuals. In an earlier analysis of 500 to 650 of the donors, most TCR beta V segments appeared in productive rearrangements about 87% or about 30% of the time, broadly matching IMGT annotations. The sequencing pipeline was judged likely to have produced a cluster of highly shared sequence variants as a technical artifact. A further reported finding was that TCR beta sequences accurately predicted the HLA-A and HLA-B alleles for most subjects in the first cohort.

Libraries were constructed by the immunoSEQ multiplex PCR assay. A mixture of 60 forward primers for TCR Vbeta segments and 13 reverse primers for TCR Jbeta segments was used in the multiplex PCR. The CDR3 region of rearranged TCR beta genes was amplified from genomic DNA with a multiplex PCR assay. The amplified TCR beta libraries were sequenced on the Illumina HiSeq System as 87-base-pair reads. For the original study's pipeline: Across the 640 or so repertoires, a later analysis counted tens of millions of unique TCR beta chains, some 11 million of which were shared by at least two donors. Raw reads were error-corrected and collapsed into unique sequences with a nearest-neighbor algorithm that merged closely related sequences to remove PCR and sequencing errors. Alignment of CDR3 sequences to IMGT reference sequences was used to assign V, D and J gene segments. For a sequence to be retained, a match of at least six nucleotides was required to both a V gene segment and a J gene segment. A rearrangement was called productive if the CDR3 had no stop codons and remained in frame with V and J, and every other rearrangement was called non-productive. Following IMGT convention, CDR3 was defined as the stretch from the second conserved V-encoded cysteine to the conserved J-encoded phenylalanine. The earlier analysis of approximately 590 of the donors excluded any sequence lacking an unambiguous match to a single V gene segment. In an earlier analysis of several hundred of the donors, a V segment was called functional when productive rearrangements were above 56.7%, and segregating when the standard deviation between donors exceeded 5%. A statistical classification framework was built for diagnosing cytomegalovirus status from the catalog of TCR beta chain sequences. A later analysis assigned V and J genes by comparing TCR nucleotide sequences with IMGT/GENE-DB human TR gene sequences. In a later analysis, CDR3 sequences and most-parsimonious VDJ recombination scenarios were assigned using the TCRdist pipeline. In a later analysis, each TCR beta chain was defined by its CDR3 amino acid sequence together with its V-gene family, and reads lacking a unique V-gene family were excluded. A later analysis removed 550 to 700 highly shared, low-generation-probability nucleotide sequences to deal with suspected cross-contamination and a sequencing artifact. In a later analysis, a clonal expansion index for each public chain was calculated from normalized within-repertoire ranks of inferred template counts. Generation probabilities in a later analysis came from a VDJ recombination model fitted to out-of-frame rearrangements, and those results were checked against IGoR. Hypergeometric tests were used in a later analysis to score TCR-TCR, TCR-HLA and TCR-CMV co-occurrence, with a repertoire-size bias correction applied to the TCR pairs. To estimate false discovery rates, a later analysis permuted the HLA or CMV assignments 20 times. In a later analysis, co-occurring TCRs were grouped using DBSCAN, and TCRdist sequence similarity was added for clustering within HLA-allele-positive subsets. Co-occurrence clustering excluded repertoires with fewer than 30,000 or more than 120,000 public chains, plus five with anomalous nucleotide sharing. TCRdb holds this immuneACCESS table with in-frame rearrangements only. Some clones are missing; in checked studies, unresolved V genes explain under half, and the rest has no known cause. V, J and clone size were drawn from that table, and D and trimming were deduced from the DNA. The sample data list some 100,000 clones, and about 80% of these were observed just once. The ten top clones hold 2% to 2.5% of the sample.

The cohort comprised around 690 healthy bone marrow donors. All cohort members were sampled while nominally healthy, although unrecorded immune exposures were likely present. Of the approximately 700 cohort members, some 270 had positive CMV serostatus and 352 had negative CMV serostatus, and CMV serostatus was not recorded for the donor. Every donor gave a peripheral blood sample, and the peripheral blood mononuclear cells from that sample were used for TCR beta sequencing. Genomic DNA was extracted from the blood cell samples with the Qiagen DNeasy Blood Extraction Kit. A note on this clone: What antigen it recognizes has not been identified. Base qualities are not provided; no much larger clone lies one nucleotide away.

The sequencing sample was made of PBMCs. This clonotype was obtained from a human donor in good health.

The CDR3 in this case is CASSTRQGLGPQHF. DNA sequence: TGTGCCAGCAGTACTAGACAGGGGCTAGGGCCCCAGCATTTT. Recombination linked TRBV2 to TRBJ1-5; 8 central bases correspond to TRBD1. Its CDR3 holds 14 amino acids, cysteine through phenylalanine. Only the CDR3 portion is preserved as DNA: 42 bases, with reading frame beginning at the first base. Via the germline V gene, CDR1 is SNHLY and CDR2 FYNNEI. The germline V end is reduced by 5 bases and the J end by 9 bases; junction bases left unmatched: 9.